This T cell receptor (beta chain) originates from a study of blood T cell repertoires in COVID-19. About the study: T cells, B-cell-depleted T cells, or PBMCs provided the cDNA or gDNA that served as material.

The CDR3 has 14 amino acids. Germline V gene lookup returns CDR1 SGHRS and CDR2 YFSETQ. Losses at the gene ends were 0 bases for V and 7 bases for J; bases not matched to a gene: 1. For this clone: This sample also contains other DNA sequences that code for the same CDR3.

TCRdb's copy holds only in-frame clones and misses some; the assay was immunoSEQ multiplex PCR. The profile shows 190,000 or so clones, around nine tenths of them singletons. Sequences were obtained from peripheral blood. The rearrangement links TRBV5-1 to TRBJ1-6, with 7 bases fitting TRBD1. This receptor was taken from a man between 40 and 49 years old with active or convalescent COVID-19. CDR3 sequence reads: CASSLAGGNSPLHF. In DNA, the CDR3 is TGCGCCAGCAGCTTGGCAGGGGGGAATTCACCCCTCCACTTT.